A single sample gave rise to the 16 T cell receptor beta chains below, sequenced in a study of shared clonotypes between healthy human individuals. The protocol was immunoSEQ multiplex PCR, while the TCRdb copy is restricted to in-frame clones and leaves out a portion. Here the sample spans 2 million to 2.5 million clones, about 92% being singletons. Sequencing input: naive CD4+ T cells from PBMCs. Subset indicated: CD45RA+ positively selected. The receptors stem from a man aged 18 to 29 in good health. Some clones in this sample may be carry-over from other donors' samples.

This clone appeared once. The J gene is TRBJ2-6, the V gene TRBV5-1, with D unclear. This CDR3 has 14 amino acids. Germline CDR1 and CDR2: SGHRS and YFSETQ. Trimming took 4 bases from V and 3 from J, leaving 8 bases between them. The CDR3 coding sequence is TGCGCCAGCAGCCCCTCCAATGGGGCCAACGTCCTGACTTTC. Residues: CASSPSNGANVLTF.

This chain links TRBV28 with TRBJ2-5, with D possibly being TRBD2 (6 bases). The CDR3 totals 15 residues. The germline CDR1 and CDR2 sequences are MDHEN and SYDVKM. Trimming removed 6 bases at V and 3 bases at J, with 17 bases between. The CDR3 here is CASRVGGTDKETQYF. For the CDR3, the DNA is TGTGCCAGCAGGGTAGGAGGGACGGACAAAGAGACCCAGTACTTC.

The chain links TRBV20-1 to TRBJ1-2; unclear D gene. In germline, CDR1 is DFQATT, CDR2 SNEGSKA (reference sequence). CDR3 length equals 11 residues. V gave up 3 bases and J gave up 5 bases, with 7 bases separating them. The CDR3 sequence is CSASSPYGYTF. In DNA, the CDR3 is TGCAGTGCTAGTAGCCCTTATGGCTACACCTTC.

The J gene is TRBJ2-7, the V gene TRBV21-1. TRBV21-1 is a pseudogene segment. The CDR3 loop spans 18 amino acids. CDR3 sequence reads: CASSKGVSAGRGDYEQYF. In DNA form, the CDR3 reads TGTGCCAGCAGCAAAGGGGTTTCGGCAGGGAGAGGGGACTACGAGCAGTACTTC.

CDR3 nucleotide sequence: TGTGCCAGCAGCCATAGAGGTACTGGCAACATTCAGTACTTC. Translated: CASSHRGTGNIQYF. This sequence joins TRBV14 and TRBJ2-4; the D is unclear. CDR3 size: 14 residues. V dropped 3 bases and J dropped 7 bases, with 13 bases sitting between them. Germline loops: CDR1 SGHDN, CDR2 FVKESK.

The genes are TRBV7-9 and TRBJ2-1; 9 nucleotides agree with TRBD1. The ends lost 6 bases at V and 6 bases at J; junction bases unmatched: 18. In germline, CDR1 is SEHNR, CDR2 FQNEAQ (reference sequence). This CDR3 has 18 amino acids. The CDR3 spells CASRPVPIGQGKANEQFF. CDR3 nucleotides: TGTGCCAGCAGGCCGGTACCAATTGGACAGGGGAAGGCCAATGAGCAGTTCTTC.

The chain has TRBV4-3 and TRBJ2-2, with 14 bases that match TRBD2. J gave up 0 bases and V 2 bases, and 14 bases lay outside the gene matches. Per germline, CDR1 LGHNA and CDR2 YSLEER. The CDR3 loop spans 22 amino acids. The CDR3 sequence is CASSQSVPSGLAGGTNTGELFF. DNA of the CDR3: TGCGCCAGCAGCCAATCAGTTCCCTCAGGACTAGCGGGAGGAACGAACACCGGGGAGCTGTTTTTT.

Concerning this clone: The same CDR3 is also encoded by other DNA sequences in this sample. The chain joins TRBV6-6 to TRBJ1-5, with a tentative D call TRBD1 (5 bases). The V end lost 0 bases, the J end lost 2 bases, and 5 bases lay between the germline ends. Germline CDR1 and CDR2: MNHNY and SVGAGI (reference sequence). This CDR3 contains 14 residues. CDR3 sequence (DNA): TGTGCCAGCAGTTACTCGGGGGGCAATCAGCCCCAGCATTTT. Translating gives CASSYSGGNQPQHF.

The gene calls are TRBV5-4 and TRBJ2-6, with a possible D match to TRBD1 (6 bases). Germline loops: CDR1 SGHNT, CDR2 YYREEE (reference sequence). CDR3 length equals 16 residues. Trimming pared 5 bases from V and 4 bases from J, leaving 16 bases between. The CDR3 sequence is CASSLPGALGANVLTF. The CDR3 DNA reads TGTGCCAGCAGTTTACCAGGGGCCCTCGGGGCCAACGTCCTGACTTTC.

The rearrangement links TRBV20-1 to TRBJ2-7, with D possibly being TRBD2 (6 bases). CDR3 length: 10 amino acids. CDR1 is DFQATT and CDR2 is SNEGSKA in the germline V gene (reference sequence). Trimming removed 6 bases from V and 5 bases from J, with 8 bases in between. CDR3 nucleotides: TGCAGTGCACAGCGGGACGAGCAGTACTTC. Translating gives CSAQRDEQYF.

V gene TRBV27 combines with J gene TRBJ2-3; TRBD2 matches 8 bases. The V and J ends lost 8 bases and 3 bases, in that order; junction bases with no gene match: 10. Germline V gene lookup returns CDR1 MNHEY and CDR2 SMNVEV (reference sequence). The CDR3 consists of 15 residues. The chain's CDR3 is CASPPRTSRTDTQYF. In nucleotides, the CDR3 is TGTGCCAGCCCGCCCCGGACTAGCCGTACAGATACGCAGTATTTT.

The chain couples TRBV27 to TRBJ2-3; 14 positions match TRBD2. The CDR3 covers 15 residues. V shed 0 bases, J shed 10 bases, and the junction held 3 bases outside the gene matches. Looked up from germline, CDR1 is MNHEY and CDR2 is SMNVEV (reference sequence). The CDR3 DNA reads TGTGCCAGCAGTTTATCGGGACTAGCGGGAGTTGCGCAGTATTTT. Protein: CASSLSGLAGVAQYF.

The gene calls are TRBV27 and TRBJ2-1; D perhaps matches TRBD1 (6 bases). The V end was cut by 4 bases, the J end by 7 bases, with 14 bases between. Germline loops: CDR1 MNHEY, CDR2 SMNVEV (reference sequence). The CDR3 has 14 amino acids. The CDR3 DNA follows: TGTGCCAGCAGTTGGGACATGGGCTTAAATGAGCAGTTCTTC. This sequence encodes CASSWDMGLNEQFF.

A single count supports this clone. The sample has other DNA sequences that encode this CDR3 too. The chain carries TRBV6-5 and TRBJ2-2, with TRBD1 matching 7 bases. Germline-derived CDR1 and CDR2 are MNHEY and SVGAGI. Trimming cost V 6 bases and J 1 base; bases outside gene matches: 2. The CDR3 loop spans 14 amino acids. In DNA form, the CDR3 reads TGTGCCAGCAGAAGGGACAGGAACACCGGGGAGCTGTTTTTT. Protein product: CASRRDRNTGELFF.

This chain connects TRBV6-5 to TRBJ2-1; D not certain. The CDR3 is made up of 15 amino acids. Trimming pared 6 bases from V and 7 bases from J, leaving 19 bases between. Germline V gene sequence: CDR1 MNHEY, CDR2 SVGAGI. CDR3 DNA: TGTGCCAGCAGACATAGGGCGTATGGCTTTAATGAGCAGTTCTTC. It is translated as CASRHRAYGFNEQFF.

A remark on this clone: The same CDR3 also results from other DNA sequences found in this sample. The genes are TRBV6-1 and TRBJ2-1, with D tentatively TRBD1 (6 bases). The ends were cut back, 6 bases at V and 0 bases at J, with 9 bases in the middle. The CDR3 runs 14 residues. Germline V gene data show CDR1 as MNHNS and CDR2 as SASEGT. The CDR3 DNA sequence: TGTGCCAGCAGAACAGGGAGCTCCTACAATGAGCAGTTCTTC. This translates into CASRTGSSYNEQFF.